These 8 T cell receptor beta chains came from one sample sequenced in a study of cytomegalovirus exposure and HLA in healthy donors (dated by TCRdb to the late 2010s). Library prep was done by the immunoSEQ multiplex PCR assay. For the multiplex PCR, a mixture combining 60 forward primers for TCR Vbeta segments and 13 reverse primers for TCR Jbeta segments was used. TCRdb retrieved this table from immuneACCESS and kept in-frame rearrangements only. Not all clones are present; in checked studies, unresolved V genes account for under half, and no reason is known for the remainder. The table for this sample lists around 97,000 clones. The top ten clones comprise approximately 3.7% of the sample. Sequenced material: PBMCs. Receptors originate from a man aged 35-49 years in good health and CMV-seronegative.

This sequence joins TRBV6-6 and TRBJ1-4, with a tentative D call TRBD1 (5 bases). The V and J ends lost 3 bases and 5 bases respectively, with 10 bases between them. This CDR3 has 14 residues. Germline V lookup: CDR1 MNHNY, CDR2 SVGAGI (reference sequence). The CDR3 here is CASSYGTWNEKLFF. CDR3 nucleotide sequence: TGTGCCAGCAGTTATGGGACTTGGAATGAAAAACTGTTTTTT.

This chain joins TRBV9 and TRBJ2-1, with 8 bases matching TRBD2. The length of the CDR3 is 13 residues. Per germline, CDR1 SGDLS and CDR2 YYNGEE. Trimming at V came to 7 bases and at J to 4 bases, leaving 4 bases not matched to a gene. As DNA, the CDR3 is TGTGCCAGCGGGCTAGCGGGTTACAATGAGCAGTTCTTC. Residues: CASGLAGYNEQFF.

The chain combines TRBV6-1 with TRBJ1-5, with 7 bases lining up with TRBD1. J lost 3 bases, V lost 6 bases, and 5 bases had no gene match. Germline lookup yields CDR1 MNHNS and CDR2 SASEGT. This CDR3 is built from 14 residues. The CDR3: CASSEQGLNQPQHF. Here the CDR3 DNA reads TGTGCCAGCAGCGAACAGGGGCTCAATCAGCCCCAGCATTTT.

V usage is TRBV28 and J usage is TRBJ1-1; D not resolved. CDR3 length: 8 residues. Germline CDR1 MDHEN, CDR2 SYDVKM. V lost 10 bases and J 13 bases, leaving 10 bases between the germline ends. CDR3: CAISRGFF. CDR3 sequence (DNA): TGTGCCATCTCTAGAGGTTTCTTT.

The V gene is TRBV25-1, the J gene TRBJ2-7; unclear D gene. The germline V and J ends were trimmed by 3 bases and 2 bases, with 11 bases remaining between them. Germline CDR1 and CDR2: MGHDK and SYGVNS. This CDR3 is 14 amino acids long. DNA for the CDR3: TGTGCCAGCAGTGAGAGCATACTTGCCTACGAGCAGTACTTC. Its protein product is CASSESILAYEQYF.

CDR3 in amino acids: CASSSGLFTIDEQYF. The DNA of the CDR3 is TGTGCCAGCAGCTCCGGACTCTTTACTATCGACGAGCAGTACTTC. The chain links TRBV7-9 to TRBJ2-7; D perhaps matches TRBD2 (5 bases). Germline CDR1 is SEHNR and CDR2 is FQNEAQ (reference sequence). This CDR3 region has 15 residues. Trimming stripped 4 bases from V and 5 bases from J, with 18 bases between.

The rearrangement joins TRBV5-1 to TRBJ2-1, with 10 bases fitting TRBD2. The V gene's germline CDR1 is SGHRS and CDR2 YFSETQ. The CDR3 sequence is 17 residues long. J gave up 5 bases and V 0 bases, and 8 bases lay outside the gene matches. CDR3 region: CASSLGTSGVPHNEQFF. CDR3 sequence (DNA): TGCGCCAGCAGCTTGGGAACTAGCGGGGTTCCCCACAATGAGCAGTTCTTC.

The chain links TRBV14 to TRBJ2-3; weak D call: TRBD2 (6 bases). Per germline, CDR1 SGHDN and CDR2 FVKESK. The CDR3 is 12 amino acids. Trimming pared 0 bases from V and 11 bases from J, leaving 9 bases between. The CDR3 bases are TGTGCCAGCAGCCAAGATGCGGGACGGCAGTATTTT. It specifies CASSQDAGRQYF.